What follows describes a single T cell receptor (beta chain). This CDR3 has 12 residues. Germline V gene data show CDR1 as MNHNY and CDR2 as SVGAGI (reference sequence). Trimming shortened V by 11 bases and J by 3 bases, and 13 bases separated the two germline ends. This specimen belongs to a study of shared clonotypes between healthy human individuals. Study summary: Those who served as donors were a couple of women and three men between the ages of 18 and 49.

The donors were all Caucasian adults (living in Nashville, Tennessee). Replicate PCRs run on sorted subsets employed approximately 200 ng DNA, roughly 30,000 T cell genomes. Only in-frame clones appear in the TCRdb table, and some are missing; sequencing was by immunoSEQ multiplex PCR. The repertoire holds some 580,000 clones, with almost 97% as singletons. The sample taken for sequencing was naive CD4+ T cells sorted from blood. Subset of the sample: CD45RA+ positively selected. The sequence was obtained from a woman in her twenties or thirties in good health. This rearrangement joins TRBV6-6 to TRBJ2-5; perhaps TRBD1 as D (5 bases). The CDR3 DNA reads TGTGCCTCATCCAGCAGGGAAGAGACCCAGTACTTC. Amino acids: CASSSREETQYF.